The clone carrying this T cell receptor beta chain was recorded a few times. The antigen is unknown. The sample originates from a study of metastatic and nonmetastatic thyroid tumors. About the study: A comparison of repertoires was made across blood and tumor or nodule tissue from malignant and benign thyroid patients. General study findings and limits: Patients with malignant thyroid tumors reportedly had significantly higher TCR beta diversity than those with benign nodules, in blood and tumor.

Original analysis: Clinicopathological groups of papillary thyroid cancer showed CDR3 differences that were used to build a distant-metastasis classifier. TCRdb ran MiXCR on the PCR reads. TCRdb, rather than the study authors, made the V and J calls. Here the sample spans fewer than 30,000 clones, around 16% being singletons. All patients were treatment-naive before thyroid surgery. Germline loops: CDR1 SGHKS, CDR2 YYEKEE (reference sequence). With 1 base clipped from V and 3 bases from J, the junction kept 1 base outside the gene matches. CDR3 length equals 15 residues. The sequenced sample consisted of blood. The chain links TRBV5-5 to TRBJ2-1, with 10 bases that match TRBD1. This clonotype was obtained from a female donor with papillary thyroid cancer or a benign thyroid nodule (not recorded which). Some clones in this sample may be carry-over from other donors' samples. CDR3 amino acids: CASSLWTGGYNEQFF. CDR3 in DNA: TGTGCCAGCAGCTTGTGGACAGGGGGCTACAATGAGCAGTTCTTC.